The present entry profiles one T cell receptor beta chain with its context. These data originate in a study of shared T cell receptors in the human thymus. TCRdb keeps only in-frame clones here, not all; method: immunoSEQ multiplex PCR. The sample has some 760,000 clones; approximately 85% are singletons. The V segment lost 3 bases and the J segment 4 bases; nucleotides outside the gene matches: 2. CDR1 is PRHDT, CDR2 FYEKMQ, per germline (reference sequence). The CDR3 consists of 13 residues. These data also featured in a second study, about human thymus T cells. That source adds: The donors were infants in Finland with congenital heart defects, otherwise immunologically healthy. The source of the thymus tissue was resections taken during corrective heart surgery. Biased V and J segment usage appeared in thymus and peripheral blood.

The sequence was obtained from a girl under two years old with a congenital heart defect. Sequenced sample: thymocytes. This chain connects TRBV13 to TRBJ1-2; 7 nucleotides line up with TRBD1. Here the CDR3 DNA reads TGTGCCAGCAGCTTTTCAGGGGGCTATGGCTACACCTTC. Translated, it gives CASSFSGGYGYTF.